The clone carrying this TCR beta chain turned up a few times. This entry comes from a study of control samples from healthy donors and cancer patients. The germline CDR1 and CDR2 sequences are MNHEY and SMNVEV (reference sequence). The CDR3 contains 16 residues. Trimming took 2 bases from V and 1 from J; bases not matched to a gene: 7. The repertoire was sequenced with immunoSEQ multiplex PCR; TCRdb's copy has only in-frame clones and lacks some. The sample gives approximately 70,000 clones, about 87% of which show up once; 2% to 2.5% is in the top ten. The chain is built from TRBV27 and TRBJ2-5; 7 bases align to TRBD2. The TCR sequence derives from a woman between 50 and 59 years old with head and neck cancer. The material sequenced was PBMCs. CDR3 sequence: CASSLVSGAPQETQYF. The CDR3 nucleotides read TGTGCCAGCAGTTTAGTAAGCGGGGCGCCCCAAGAGACCCAGTACTTC.